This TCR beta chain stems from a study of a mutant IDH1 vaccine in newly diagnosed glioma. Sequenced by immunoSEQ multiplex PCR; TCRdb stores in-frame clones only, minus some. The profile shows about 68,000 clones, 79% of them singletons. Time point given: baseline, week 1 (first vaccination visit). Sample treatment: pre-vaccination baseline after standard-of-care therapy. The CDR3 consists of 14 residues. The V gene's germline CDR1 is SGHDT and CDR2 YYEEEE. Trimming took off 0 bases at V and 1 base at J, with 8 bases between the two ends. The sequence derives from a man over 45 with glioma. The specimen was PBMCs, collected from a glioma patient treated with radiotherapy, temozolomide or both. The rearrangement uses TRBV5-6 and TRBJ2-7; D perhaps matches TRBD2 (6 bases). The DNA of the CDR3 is TGTGCCAGCAGCTTGGCGGGACTGTCCTACGAGCAGTACTTC. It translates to CASSLAGLSYEQYF. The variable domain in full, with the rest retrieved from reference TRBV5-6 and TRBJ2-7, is DAGVTQSPTHLIKTRGQQVTLRCSPKSGHDTVSWYQQALGQGPQFIFQYYEEEERQRGNFPDRFSGHQFPNYSSELNVNALLLGDSALYLCASSLAGLSYEQYFGPGTRLTVT.